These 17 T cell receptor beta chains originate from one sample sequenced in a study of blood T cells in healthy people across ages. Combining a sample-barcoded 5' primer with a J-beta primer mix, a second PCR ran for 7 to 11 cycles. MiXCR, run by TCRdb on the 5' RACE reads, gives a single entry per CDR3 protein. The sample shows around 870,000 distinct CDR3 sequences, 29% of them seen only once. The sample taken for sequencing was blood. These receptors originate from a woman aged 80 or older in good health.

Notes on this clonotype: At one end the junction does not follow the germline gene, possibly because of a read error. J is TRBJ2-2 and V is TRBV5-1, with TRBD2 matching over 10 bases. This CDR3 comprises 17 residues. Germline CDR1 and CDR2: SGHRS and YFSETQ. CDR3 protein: CTSSFSPAGGQTGELFF. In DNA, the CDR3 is TGCACCAGCAGCTTTAGTCCAGCGGGGGGGCAAACCGGGGAGCTGTTTTTT.

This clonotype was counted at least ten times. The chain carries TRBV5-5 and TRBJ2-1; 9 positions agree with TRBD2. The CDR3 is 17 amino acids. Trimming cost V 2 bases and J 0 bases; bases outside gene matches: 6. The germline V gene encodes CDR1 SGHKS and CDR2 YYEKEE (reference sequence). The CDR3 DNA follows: TGTGCCAGCAGCTTAATGGCGGGGGGGCCCTCCTACAATGAGCAGTTCTTC. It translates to CASSLMAGGPSYNEQFF.

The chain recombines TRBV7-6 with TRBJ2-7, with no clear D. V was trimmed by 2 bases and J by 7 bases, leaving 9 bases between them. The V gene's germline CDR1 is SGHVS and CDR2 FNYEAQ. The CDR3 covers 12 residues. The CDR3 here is CASSLYRNEQYF. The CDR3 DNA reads TGTGCCAGCAGCTTATATCGGAATGAGCAGTACTTC.

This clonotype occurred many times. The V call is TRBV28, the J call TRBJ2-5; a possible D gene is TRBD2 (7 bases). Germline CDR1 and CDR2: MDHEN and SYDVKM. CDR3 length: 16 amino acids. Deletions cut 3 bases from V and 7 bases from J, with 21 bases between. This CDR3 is CASSFPTRGGDRTQYF. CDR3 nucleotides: TGTGCCAGCAGTTTTCCGACTAGGGGGGGGGATAGGACCCAGTACTTC. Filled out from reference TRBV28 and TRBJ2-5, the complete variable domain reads DVKVTQSSRYLVKRTGEKVFLECVQDMDHENMFWYRQDPGLGLRLIYFSYDVKMKEKGDIPEGYSVSREKKERFSLILESASTNQTSMYLCASSFPTRGGDRTQYFGPGTRLLVL.

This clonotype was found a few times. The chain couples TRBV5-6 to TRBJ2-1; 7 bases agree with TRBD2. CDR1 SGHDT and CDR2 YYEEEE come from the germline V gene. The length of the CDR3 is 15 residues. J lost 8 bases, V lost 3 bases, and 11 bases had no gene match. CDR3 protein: CASSSAGGGRDEQFF. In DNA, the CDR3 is TGTGCCAGCAGCTCAGCCGGCGGGGGTCGGGATGAGCAGTTCTTC.

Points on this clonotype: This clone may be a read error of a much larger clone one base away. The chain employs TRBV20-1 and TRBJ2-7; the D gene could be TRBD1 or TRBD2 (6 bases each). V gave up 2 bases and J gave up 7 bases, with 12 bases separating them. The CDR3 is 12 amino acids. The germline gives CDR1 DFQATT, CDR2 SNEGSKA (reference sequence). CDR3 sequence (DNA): TGCAGTGCTAGAAAGGGGGGCCATGAGCAGTACTTC. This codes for CSARKGGHEQYF.

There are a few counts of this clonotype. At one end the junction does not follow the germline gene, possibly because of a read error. CDR3 residues: CASGFYQGTAKNIQYF. CDR3 nucleotide sequence: TGTGCCAGCGGCTTTTATCAGGGAACGGCCAAAAACATTCAGTACTTC. The V gene is TRBV5-6, the J gene TRBJ2-4, with TRBD1 as a possible D gene (5 bases). Germline V gene sequence: CDR1 SGHDT, CDR2 YYEEEE. This CDR3 is 16 amino acids long.

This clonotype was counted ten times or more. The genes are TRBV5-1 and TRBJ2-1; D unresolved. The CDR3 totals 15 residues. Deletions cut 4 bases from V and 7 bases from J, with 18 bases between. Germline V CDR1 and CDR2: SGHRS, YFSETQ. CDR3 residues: CASSTESTARNEQFF. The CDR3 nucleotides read TGCGCCAGCAGCACGGAGTCAACAGCCAGGAATGAGCAGTTCTTC.

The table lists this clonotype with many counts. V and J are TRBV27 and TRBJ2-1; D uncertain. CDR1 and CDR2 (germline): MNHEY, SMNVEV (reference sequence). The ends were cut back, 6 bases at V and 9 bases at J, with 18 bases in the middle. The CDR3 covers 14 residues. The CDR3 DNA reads TGTGCCAGCAGCCGCGAAGGGTATTCGAGTGAGCAGTTCTTC. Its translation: CASSREGYSSEQFF.

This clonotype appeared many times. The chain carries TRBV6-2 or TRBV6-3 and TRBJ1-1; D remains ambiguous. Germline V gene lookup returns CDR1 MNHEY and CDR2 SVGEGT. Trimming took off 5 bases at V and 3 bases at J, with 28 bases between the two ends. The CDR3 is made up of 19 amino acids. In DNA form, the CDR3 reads TGTGCCAGCAGTCAGGCCCCCCGTGGGAGGAAGCAGGTACACACTGAAGCTTTCTTT. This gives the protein CASSQAPRGRKQVHTEAFF.

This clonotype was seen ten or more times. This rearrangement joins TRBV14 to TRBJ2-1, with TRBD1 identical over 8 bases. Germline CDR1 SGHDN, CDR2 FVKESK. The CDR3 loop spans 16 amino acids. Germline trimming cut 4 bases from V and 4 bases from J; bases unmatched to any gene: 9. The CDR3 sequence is CASSRDRGPVYNEQFF. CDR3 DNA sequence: TGTGCCAGCAGCCGAGACAGGGGTCCCGTTTACAATGAGCAGTTCTTC.

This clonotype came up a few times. CDR3 region: CASSFQGRNSPLHF. The CDR3 DNA follows: TGTGCCAGCAGTTTCCAGGGGCGGAATTCACCCCTCCACTTT. This chain links TRBV12-3 or TRBV12-4 with TRBJ1-6, with a weak D call TRBD1 (6 bases). The CDR3 has 14 residues. Trimming left V 3 bases short and J 7 bases short, with 10 bases between.

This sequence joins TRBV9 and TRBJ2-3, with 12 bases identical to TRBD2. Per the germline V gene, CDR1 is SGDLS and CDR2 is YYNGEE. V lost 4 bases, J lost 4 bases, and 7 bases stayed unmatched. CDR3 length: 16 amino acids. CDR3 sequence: CASSPLAGGSADTQYF. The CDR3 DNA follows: TGTGCCAGCAGCCCCCTAGCGGGGGGGTCCGCAGATACGCAGTATTTT.

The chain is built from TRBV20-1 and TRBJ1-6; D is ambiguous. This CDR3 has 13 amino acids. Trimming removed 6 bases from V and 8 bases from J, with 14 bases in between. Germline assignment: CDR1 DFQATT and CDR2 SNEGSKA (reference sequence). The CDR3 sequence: CSAREVSYSPLHF. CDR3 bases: TGCAGTGCGCGGGAGGTTTCGTATTCACCCCTCCACTTT.

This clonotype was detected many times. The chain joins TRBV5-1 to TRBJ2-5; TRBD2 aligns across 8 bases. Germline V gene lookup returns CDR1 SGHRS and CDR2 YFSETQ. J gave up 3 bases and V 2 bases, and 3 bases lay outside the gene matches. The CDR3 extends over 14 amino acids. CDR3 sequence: CASSFGGVEETQYF. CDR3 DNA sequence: TGCGCCAGCAGCTTCGGGGGGGTCGAAGAGACCCAGTACTTC.

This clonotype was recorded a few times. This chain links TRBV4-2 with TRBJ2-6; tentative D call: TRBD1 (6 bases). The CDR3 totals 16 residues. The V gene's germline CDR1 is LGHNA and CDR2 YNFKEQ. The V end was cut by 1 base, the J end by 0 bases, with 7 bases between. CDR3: CASSQADSSGANVLTF. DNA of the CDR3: TGTGCCAGCAGCCAAGCGGACAGCTCTGGGGCCAACGTCCTGACTTTC.

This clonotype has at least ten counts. The DNA for the CDR3 is TGCGCCAGCAGCCAAGAAAGACAAGAGACCCAGTACTTC. Protein product: CASSQERQETQYF. The chain combines TRBV4-3 with TRBJ2-5; D is unclear. Trimming left V 0 bases short and J 2 bases short, with 4 bases between. The CDR3 length is 13 residues. The V gene's germline CDR1 is LGHNA and CDR2 YSLEER.